This T cell receptor (beta chain) was found in a study of shared clonotypes between healthy human individuals. CDR3 length: 14 residues. Germline V CDR1 and CDR2: SGHTA, FQGNSA. J was trimmed by 6 bases and V by 5 bases; bases with no gene match: 7. Method: immunoSEQ multiplex PCR; TCRdb's copy keeps in-frame clones and lacks some. The table lists approximately 720,000 clones, about two thirds of them singletons, with 1.5% to 2% in the top ten. The sample was memory CD4+ T cells sorted from blood. Subset given: CD45RA-negative fraction. The chain couples TRBV7-2 to TRBJ1-1; 9 bases match TRBD1. This receptor was obtained from a woman aged 30 to 39 in good health. The DNA for the CDR3 is TGTGCCAGCAGCAAACAGGGGGCGGATGCTGAAGCTTTCTTT. Translating gives CASSKQGADAEAFF.